The present T cell receptor (beta chain) was sequenced within a study of cytomegalovirus exposure and HLA in healthy donors. Overall study findings and caveats: A few V segments could not be told apart, such as TRBV6-2 and TRBV6-3, and were left out. In a later analysis, V- and J-gene trimming of beta chains associated with a DCLRE1C missense variant, replicated independently.

The PCR made use of 60 Vbeta and 13 Jbeta primers. As originally analysed: Per a later analysis, the number of unique TCR beta chains was about 80 million, of which 9 million to 14 million were shared. Using immunoSEQ multiplex PCR, the repertoire was profiled, and TCRdb retains in-frame clones only, with some absent. For V, J and clone size, that table is used; D and trimming come from the DNA. The sample lists about 98,000 clones, around 80% occurring once. With respect to this clone: The antigen remains undetermined.

V was pared by 5 bases and J by 0 bases, with 9 bases of the junction left unmatched. Germline V CDR1 and CDR2: MDHEN, SYDVKM. This CDR3 has 17 residues. Participants comprised healthy donors of bone marrow. This chain connects TRBV28 to TRBJ1-3, with TRBD1 matching 8 bases. This clonotype originated in a man aged 40-49 years in good health and CMV-seronegative. The sequenced sample consisted of PBMCs. CDR3 in amino acids: CASSPRPGQDSGNTIYF. CDR3 DNA: TGTGCCAGCAGTCCCCGGCCGGGACAGGACTCTGGAAACACCATATATTTT. Using reference TRBV28 and TRBJ1-3 for the parts outside the CDR3, the full variable domain is DVKVTQSSRYLVKRTGEKVFLECVQDMDHENMFWYRQDPGLGLRLIYFSYDVKMKEKGDIPEGYSVSREKKERFSLILESASTNQTSMYLCASSPRPGQDSGNTIYFGEGSWLTVV.